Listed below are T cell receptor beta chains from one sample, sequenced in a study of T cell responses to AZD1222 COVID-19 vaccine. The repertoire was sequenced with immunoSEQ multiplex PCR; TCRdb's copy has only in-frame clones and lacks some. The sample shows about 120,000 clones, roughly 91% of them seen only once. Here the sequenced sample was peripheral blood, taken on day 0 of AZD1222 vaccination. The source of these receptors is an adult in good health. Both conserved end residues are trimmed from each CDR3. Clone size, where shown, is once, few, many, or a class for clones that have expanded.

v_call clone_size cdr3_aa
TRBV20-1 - SASEARSNTGELF
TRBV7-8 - ASSLAPIGTEAF
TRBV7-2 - ASSLGNRLAGGRTDTQY
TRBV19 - ASSPGTSTSTDTQY
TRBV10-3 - AIREATNEKLF
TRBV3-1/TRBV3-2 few ASSQLGRYSPLH
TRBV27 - ASSLGHSYEQY
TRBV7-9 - ASSLGTGDFYRGYT
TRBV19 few ASSKYGDTEAF
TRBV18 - ASSPSTGLNTEAF
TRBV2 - ASSEGGRSYGYT
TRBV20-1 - SASVGQGTSYEQY
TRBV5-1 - ASSRSDNLYEQY
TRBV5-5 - ASSHPSSMNTEAF
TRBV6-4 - ASSVASGGSNTGELF
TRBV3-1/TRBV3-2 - AAGPPLGLAKNIQY
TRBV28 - ASSSTGVDNEKLF
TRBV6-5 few ASSTGQSTEAF
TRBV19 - ASSIFSGNTGELF
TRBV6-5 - ASTYPLDAYGYT
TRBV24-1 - ATSDSRRGGNEQF
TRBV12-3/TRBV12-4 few ASSLGREAF
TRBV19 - ASRSTGFYNSPLH
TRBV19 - ASSKGDRGNQPQH
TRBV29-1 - SVDFRGTLTGLNTEAF
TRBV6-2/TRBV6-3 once ASSYWEANTEAF
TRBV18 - ASSRPSAADGTDTQY
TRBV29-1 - SASSGVANTEAF
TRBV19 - ASSAQGASYNEQF
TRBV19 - ASSWDNTGDSYEQY
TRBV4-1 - ASSQEGRGYEQY
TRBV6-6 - ASSYSDRGTAEQY
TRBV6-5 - ASRKRGNYGYT
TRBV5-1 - ASSLAKGPYSMNTEAF
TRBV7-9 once ASSLGQGLSGELF
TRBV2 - ASGGDRVNEQF
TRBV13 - ASSFPSGGTITDTQY
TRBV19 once ASSQPSGGRTDTQY
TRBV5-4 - ASSITGTGRGTEAF
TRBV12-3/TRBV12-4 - ASSLASADTQY
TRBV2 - ASNRGGAFQPQH
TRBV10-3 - AISDSVRAQGNYEQY
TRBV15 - ATSRALNEKLF
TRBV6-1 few ASSESAYEQY
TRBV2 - ASIGQGWGTDTQY
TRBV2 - ASSAREFGYT